The entry below describes one T cell receptor (beta chain). The protocol was immunoSEQ multiplex PCR, while the TCRdb copy is restricted to in-frame clones and leaves out a portion. The data show 130,000 to 150,000 clones, around 78% seen once. Germline V gene lookup returns CDR1 LGHDT and CDR2 YNNKEL (reference sequence). This CDR3 contains 15 residues. V dropped 4 bases and J dropped 3; count of bases not matched to a gene: 5. These data are taken from a study of blood T cell repertoires in COVID-19. This clonotype was sampled from a woman aged 55 to 70 with acute or convalescent COVID-19. This chain links TRBV3-1 (or the pseudogene TRBV3-2) with TRBJ2-2; 7 positions match TRBD1. The specimen sequenced was peripheral blood. Here the CDR3 DNA reads TGTGCCAGCAGCCCCTTCGGGACAGACACCGGGGAGCTGTTTTTT. Translating gives CASSPFGTDTGELFF.